The rows below give T cell receptor beta chains drawn from one sample of a study of blood T cell repertoires in COVID-19. Assay: immunoSEQ multiplex PCR; the TCRdb copy retains only in-frame clones and omits some. Of 140,000 to 150,000 clones listed, roughly 80% are singletons. Source material: peripheral blood. These receptors were obtained from a human donor with acute or convalescent COVID-19. The donor label of this sample is uncertain. CDR3s include the opening cysteine and the closing phenylalanine or tryptophan. The D gene is left open where the match is weak. The size of a clone is reported for some rows only, either as once, few or many, or as a class for expanded clones.

>TRBJ1-5|TRBV28|.|.
TGTGCCAGCAGTTTATTAAGCAATCAGCCCCAGCATTTT
CASSLLSNQPQHF
>TRBJ2-5|TRBV7-8|TRBD1|.
TGTGCCAGCAGCTCTGGACAGGGAGGCCAAGAGACCCAGTACTTC
CASSSGQGGQETQYF
>TRBJ1-1|TRBV24-1|.|.
TGTGCCACCAGTGATTTTCCAGTCGGGACTGAAGCTTTCTTT
CATSDFPVGTEAFF
>TRBJ2-3|TRBV5-1|.|.
TGCGCCAGCAGCTTGGCCGAGAACACAGATACGCAGTATTTT
CASSLAENTDTQYF
>TRBJ1-2|TRBV6-5|.|few
TGTGCCAGCAGTTACTCGATAGGACAGTCTGGCTACACCTTC
CASSYSIGQSGYTF
>TRBJ1-3|TRBV7-9|.|medium-sized
TGTGCCAGCAGCCGAACCCTGCAGGGAGGAAACACCATATATTTT
CASSRTLQGGNTIYF
>TRBJ1-3|TRBV5-6|.|few
TGTGCCAGCAGCTCCTTGTGGAGGGCTGGAAACACCATATATTTT
CASSSLWRAGNTIYF
>TRBJ1-2|TRBV6-5|.|.
TGTGCCAGCAGCTATGCGTATGGCTACACCTTC
CASSYAYGYTF
>TRBJ1-1|TRBV12-3/TRBV12-4|.|.
TGTGCCAGCAGTGGGCCCTCGGCTACTGAAGCTTTCTTT
CASSGPSATEAFF
>TRBJ1-3|TRBV18|.|.
TGTGCCAGCTCACAATACAGGGCTGGAAACACCATATATTTT
CASSQYRAGNTIYF
>TRBJ1-2|TRBV5-6|TRBD1|few
TGTGCCAGCAGCCTACTAACAGGGGAGGCCCTCTATGGCTACACCTTC
CASSLLTGEALYGYTF
>TRBJ2-4|TRBV4-1|TRBD2|.
TGCGCCAGCAGCCAAGATCTGGCTAGCGGGGGGCAGCTAGCCAAAAACATTCAGTACTTC
CASSQDLASGGQLAKNIQYF
>TRBJ2-7|TRBV7-8|TRBD1|few
TGTGCCAGCAGCTTATCGGCGGGGACAGGGGGACACGAGCAGTACTTC
CASSLSAGTGGHEQYF
>TRBJ2-7|TRBV3-1/TRBV3-2|.|.
TGTGCCAGCAGCCAAGTCCCTTCCGCCGGCGAGCAGTACTTC
CASSQVPSAGEQYF
>TRBJ2-5|TRBV5-6|TRBD1|.
TGTGCCAGCAGTAACCAACAGGGGTTGCAAGAGACCCAGTACTTC
CASSNQQGLQETQYF
>TRBJ1-5|TRBV3-1/TRBV3-2|TRBD1|.
TGTGCCAGCAGCCGGGACAGGGATCAGCCCCAGCATTTT
CASSRDRDQPQHF
>TRBJ2-3|TRBV5-1|.|.
TGCGCCAGCAGCTCCCCGAGCATCGGGGATACGCAGTATTTT
CASSSPSIGDTQYF
>TRBJ1-5|TRBV21-1|.|.
TGTGCCAGCAGCAAAGGGACAGGGAGTAGCAATCAGCCCCAGCATTTT
CASSKGTGSSNQPQHF
>TRBJ1-1|TRBV6-5|.|.
TGTGCCAGCAGTTACTTGAGCGGGCCGAACACTGAAGCTTTCTTT
CASSYLSGPNTEAFF
>TRBJ1-2|TRBV6-5|.|.
TGTGCCAGCAGGACTACAGGGTACCTCTATGGCTACACCTTC
CASRTTGYLYGYTF
>TRBJ2-3|TRBV11-3|.|few
TGTGCCAGCAGCTTAGGGAGATACCCAGATACGCAGTATTTT
CASSLGRYPDTQYF
>TRBJ1-3|TRBV5-1|TRBD1|.
TGCGCCAGCAGCCAAACAGGGGGGACTGGAAACACCATATATTTT
CASSQTGGTGNTIYF
>TRBJ1-2|TRBV24-1|.|.
TGTGCCACCAGTGATGTAGGGGAAAACTATGGCTACACCTTC
CATSDVGENYGYTF
>TRBJ1-6|TRBV12-3/TRBV12-4|.|.
TGTGCCAGCAGTTGGGGGGGGATTTCACCCCTCCACTTT
CASSWGGISPLHF
>TRBJ2-7|TRBV5-1|.|.
TGCGCCAGCAGGGCAGCGAGCTCCTACGAGCAGTACTTC
CASRAASSYEQYF
>TRBJ1-5|TRBV6-1|.|.
TGTGCCAGCAGTGATTACGGTGGGGCTGGACAGCCCCAGCATTTT
CASSDYGGAGQPQHF
>TRBJ1-6|TRBV5-5|.|.
TGTGCCAGCAGCTTGGGGGCCCAGAATTCACCCCTCCACTTT
CASSLGAQNSPLHF
>TRBJ2-1|TRBV5-1|.|.
TGCGCCAGCAGCTTGCCAGACAATGAGCAGTTCTTC
CASSLPDNEQFF
>TRBJ2-3|TRBV2|TRBD2|.
TGTGCCAGCATACCCGGGGGGGCTTTCACAGATACGCAGTATTTT
CASIPGGAFTDTQYF
>TRBJ1-1|TRBV9|.|few
TGTGCCAGCAGCGTAGTTCCTGGCGGTGAAGCTTTCTTT
CASSVVPGGEAFF
>TRBJ2-5|TRBV7-7|.|.
TGTGCCAGCAGCTTGTTTTCCGGGTCCCAAGAGACCCAGTACTTC
CASSLFSGSQETQYF
>TRBJ1-4|TRBV6-5|TRBD1|.
TGTGCCAGCAGGCTGACAGGGGCTAATGAAAAACTGTTTTTT
CASRLTGANEKLFF
>TRBJ2-1|TRBV30|TRBD2|.
TGTGCCCGGTCGGGGGGAGGGTTCTACAATGAGCAGTTCTTC
CARSGGGFYNEQFF
>TRBJ1-2|TRBV5-4|TRBD1|.
TGTGCCAGCAGCTTTACAGGGGGCGCAGGCTACACCTTC
CASSFTGGAGYTF
>TRBJ1-2|TRBV6-1|TRBD1|few
TGTGCCAGCAGTGAACATTCGAAGGGGGCGAGCGGCTACACCTTC
CASSEHSKGASGYTF
>TRBJ1-1|TRBV4-1|TRBD1|.
TGCGCCAGCAGCCAAGTCAGGGGGGACACTGAAGCTTTCTTT
CASSQVRGDTEAFF
>TRBJ2-5|TRBV5-1|.|.
TGCGCCAGCAGCTCCCGGGAGTACCAAGAGACCCAGTACTTC
CASSSREYQETQYF
>TRBJ2-7|TRBV10-3|.|.
TGTGCCATCACTAGAGGGAAGGACTACGAGCAGTACTTC
CAITRGKDYEQYF
>TRBJ1-5|TRBV30|.|.
TGTGCCTGGAGCCAGGGAGGTCAGCCCCAGCATTTT
CAWSQGGQPQHF
>TRBJ1-1|TRBV6-1|TRBD1|.
TGTGCCAGCAGTCCGCACGACAGGGACACTGAAGCTTTCTTT
CASSPHDRDTEAFF
>TRBJ1-5|TRBV5-4|.|.
TGTGCCAGCAGCTCCGGATGGGAGGGTCCCCAGCATTTT
CASSSGWEGPQHF
>TRBJ2-7|TRBV14|.|.
TGTGCCAGCAGCCAAGGGACAGCCTACGAGCAGTACTTC
CASSQGTAYEQYF
>TRBJ2-5|TRBV5-4|TRBD2|.
TGTGCCAGCAGCTTGATGGGAGGGGAGACCCAGTACTTC
CASSLMGGETQYF
>TRBJ2-1|TRBV9|TRBD2|.
TGTGCCAGCAGCGCACCTAGCGGGGGGGCTGAGAATGAGCAGTTCTTC
CASSAPSGGAENEQFF
>TRBJ2-2|TRBV5-4|TRBD2|.
TGTGCCAGCAGCTCTAGCGGGGGTCGAGGCACCGGGGAGCTGTTTTTT
CASSSSGGRGTGELFF
>TRBJ1-5|TRBV4-1|.|.
TGCGCCAGCAGTCCTCTTGCGGGATCTAATAGCAATCAGCCCCAGCATTTT
CASSPLAGSNSNQPQHF
>TRBJ2-6|TRBV19|.|many
TGTGCCAGTAGTATTACTGGGGCCAACGTCCTGACTTTC
CASSITGANVLTF
>TRBJ2-2|TRBV7-9|.|.
TGTGCCAGCAGCTTAGCGAGTCCGGGCACCGGGGAGCTGTTTTTT
CASSLASPGTGELFF
>TRBJ2-3|TRBV4-2|.|.
TGTGCCAGCAGCCAAGATTCTCTTCGGGGTAGCGGACGCACAGATACGCAGTATTTT
CASSQDSLRGSGRTDTQYF
>TRBJ2-1|TRBV19|TRBD1|.
TGTGCCAGTAGTATGAGACAGGGGGTCTTCAATGAGCAGTTCTTC
CASSMRQGVFNEQFF
>TRBJ1-2|TRBV29-1|.|once
TGCAGCGTTGCTACAGACCGCTATGGCTACACCTTC
CSVATDRYGYTF
>TRBJ1-1|TRBV27|TRBD1|.
TGTGCCAGCAGTTTCGACAGGGCCCGTGAAGCTTTCTTT
CASSFDRAREAFF
>TRBJ2-1|TRBV10-3|.|.
TGTGCCATCAGTGAGGGGGACAGGCTTTCGGGGGGTGAGCAGTTCTTC
CAISEGDRLSGGEQFF